This TCR beta chain originates from a study of identical twins. Whole-study results and caveats: The abundant beta clonotypes from cord blood had fewer insertions, and memory repertoires had none of this.

Healthy Caucasians made up all donors. This CDR3 is built from 14 residues. CDR1 is SNHLY and CDR2 is FYNNEI in the germline V gene. V was pared by 5 bases and J by 7 bases, with 18 bases between. Comment on this clonotype: Its antigen is undetermined.

The cDNA had a unique molecular identifier and a template-switch universal primer site. TCRdb passed the 5' RACE reads through MiXCR, listing each CDR3 protein once. This repertoire shows 1.5 million to 2 million distinct CDR3 sequences, about 32% found once; its top ten account for around 0.3%. The sample was cord blood. This chain links TRBV2 with TRBJ2-7; D may be TRBD1 (5 bases). The TCR comes from a newborn girl in good health. In nucleotides, the CDR3 is TGTGCCAGCAGTCCCTCGGACATCTACAATGAGCAGTACTTC. Its translation: CASSPSDIYNEQYF.